The next 22 T cell receptor beta chains were all read from a single sample in a study of tissue T cells after allogeneic stem cell transplantation. Clones were read by immunoSEQ multiplex PCR, and TCRdb kept only the in-frame ones, dropping some. This table has over 45,000 clones, about three quarters appearing once. The material sequenced was sorted cells pooled from one or two spleens. The receptors originated from a pool of C57BL/6 mice in good health.

About this clone itself: These gene names are mouse names. The read gets to within 1 residue of the CDR3 end, and the germline J gene fills in the rest. This sample includes further DNA sequences coding for the same CDR3. The J gene is TRBJ1-3, the V gene TRBV26, with unresolved D. The V gene's germline CDR1 is KGHPV and CDR2 FQNQEV (reference sequence). The CDR3 length is 13 residues. Trimming stripped 4 bases from V and 1 base from J, with 5 bases between. The CDR3 sequence: CASSRGSGNTLYF. The DNA read from the CDR3 is TGTGCCAGCAGTCGTGGCTCTGGAAATACGCTCTAT. The whole variable domain, filled in from reference TRBV26 and TRBJ1-3, reads NSKVIQTPRYLVKGQGQKAKMRCIPEKGHPVVFWYQQNKNNEFKFLINFQNQEVLQQIDMTEKRFSAECPSNSPCSLEIQSSEAGDSALYLCASSRGSGNTLYFGEGSRLIVV.

This clone was seen more than once but under ten times. Gene labels here are mouse ones. The read comes to an end 1 residue before the CDR3 does, leaving the germline J gene to fill in the end. The rearrangement uses TRBV19 and TRBJ1-5, with 7 bases that match TRBD1. CDR3 length: 13 residues. The germline CDR1 and CDR2 sequences are FNHDT and SITEND (reference sequence). The trim removed 3 bases at V and 4 bases at J, leaving 1 base unmatched. The DNA read from the CDR3 is TGTGCCAGCAGTAGGGGACAGAACCAGGCTCCGCTT. Amino acid sequence: CASSRGQNQAPL. The entire CDR3 sequence reads CASSRGQNQAPLF.

With regard to this clone: Mouse gene names apply. The observed sequence ends 1 residue before the CDR3 terminus, with the missing tail filled in from the germline J gene. The same CDR3 arises from other DNA sequences in this sample as well. The rearrangement links TRBV16 to TRBJ2-5, with 7 positions matching TRBD2. Trimming removed 1 base from V and 2 bases from J; junction bases left unmatched: 0. CDR1 is SGHSA and CDR2 is FRNQAP in the germline V gene. There are 14 residues in the CDR3. The CDR3 loop is CASSLAGGQDTQYF. The part of the CDR3 DNA that was read is TGTGCAAGCAGCTTAGCTGGGGGCCAAGACACCCAGTAC.

This clone was seen more than once but under ten times. Mouse names are used for the genes. The read falls 1 residue short of the CDR3 end, and the missing part is taken from the germline J gene. This chain uses TRBV19 with TRBJ2-7, with 12 bases aligning to TRBD2. J was trimmed by 7 bases and V by 4 bases; bases with no gene match: 9. Germline assignment: CDR1 FNHDT and CDR2 SITEND (reference sequence). The CDR3 covers 15 residues. The CDR3 here is CASSPTTGGAPEQYF. The covered CDR3 bases are TGTGCCAGCAGTCCAACGACTGGGGGGGCGCCGGAACAGTAC.

Details on this clone: These gene names are mouse names. With the read ending 1 residue before the CDR3 end, the germline J gene is used to fill in that end. J is TRBJ1-1 and V is TRBV14, with TRBD1 as a possible D gene (6 bases). V was trimmed by 0 bases and J by 6 bases, leaving 6 bases between them. CDR1 and CDR2 (germline): SGHDT, FRDEAV. The length of the CDR3 is 12 residues. The DNA read from the CDR3 is TGTGCCAGCAGTTTCTACAGGGCAGAAGTCTTC. It yields the protein CASSFYRAEVF. The full CDR3 reads CASSFYRAEVFF.

Details on this clone: Here the gene names and germline are mouse. The read is 1 residue too short to cover the CDR3 end, so that end is filled in from the germline J gene. V gene TRBV13-3 combines with J gene TRBJ1-4; D is undetermined. CDR1 is NNHDY and CDR2 is SYVADS in the germline V gene. The length of the CDR3 is 14 residues. Trimming took 0 bases from V and 0 from J, leaving 3 bases between them. The CDR3 protein is CASSDAISNERLFF. The sequenced part of the CDR3 DNA is TGTGCCAGCAGTGATGCAATTTCCAACGAAAGATTATTT.

About this clone: Genes and germline come from the mouse. The read ends 1 residue early relative to the CDR3; the germline J gene fills the gap. The V and J genes are TRBV19 and TRBJ2-2, with D maybe TRBD1 (5 bases). The germline V gene has CDR1 FNHDT and CDR2 SITEND (reference sequence). The CDR3 spans 15 residues. V was shortened by 2 bases and J by 3 bases, with 11 bases between the two germline ends. The CDR3 bases that were read are TGTGCCAGCAGTATCCTCAGGGAGGACACCGGGCAGCTCTAC. Encoded protein: CASSILREDTGQLY. The full-length CDR3 reads as CASSILREDTGQLYF. The whole variable domain, remainder taken from reference TRBV19 and TRBJ2-2, is GGIITQTPKFLIGQEGQKLTLKCQQNFNHDTMYWYRQDSGKGLRLIYYSITENDLQKGDLSEGYDASREKKSSFSLTVTSAQKNEMAVFLCASSILREDTGQLYFGEGSKLTVL.

On this clone: Genes here carry mouse names. The read comes to an end 1 residue before the CDR3 does, leaving the germline J gene to fill in the end. The V gene is TRBV12-2, the J gene TRBJ2-7; 7 positions agree with TRBD2. The CDR3 totals 14 residues. V lost 0 bases to trimming and J lost 2 bases; unmatched junction nucleotides: 3. Germline CDR1 SGHLS, CDR2 HYDKME. The CDR3 spells CASSLGGDAYEQYF. CDR3 bases read: TGTGCCAGCTCTCTCGGGGGGGACGCCTATGAACAGTAC.

Turning to this clone: Mouse germline and gene names are used. The read finishes 1 residue shy of the CDR3 end, and the germline J gene is used to complete it. This chain connects TRBV1 to TRBJ1-5, with 8 bases that match TRBD1. Germline assignment: CDR1 NSQYPW and CDR2 LRSPGD (reference sequence). Trimming cost V 4 bases and J 2 bases; bases outside gene matches: 4. The CDR3 consists of 15 residues. The CDR3 region is CTCSDRGADNQAPLF. Partial CDR3 DNA: TGCACCTGCAGTGACAGGGGGGCGGACAACCAGGCTCCGCTT.

Turning to this clone: Genes here carry mouse names. The read terminates 1 residue before the CDR3 end, so the remaining end is supplied by the germline J gene. The J gene is TRBJ2-1, the V gene TRBV1; D gene ambiguous. Germline values: CDR1 NSQYPW, CDR2 LRSPGD (reference sequence). This CDR3 has 12 residues. V lost 0 bases, J lost 5 bases, and 2 bases lay in between. CDR3 sequence: CTCSAEDAEQFF. The CDR3 bases that were read are TGCACCTGCAGTGCAGAAGATGCTGAGCAGTTC.

Details on this clone: Mouse gene names apply. Read sequence stops 1 residue before the CDR3 end, and the germline J gene provides the missing end. The chain is built from TRBV13-3 and TRBJ2-3; 7 bases are a match to TRBD2. This CDR3 contains 15 residues. J was trimmed by 3 bases and V by 1 base; bases with no gene match: 5. CDR1 and CDR2 from the germline V gene are NNHDY and SYVADS. The CDR3 DNA, read in part, is TGTGCCAGCAGTGATACTGGGGCGGGAGCAGAAACGCTGTAT. Protein product: CASSDTGAGAETLY. The entire CDR3 protein reads CASSDTGAGAETLYF.

This clone appeared a few times. Gene and germline names: mouse. The read ends 1 residue before the CDR3 terminus; that terminus is restored from the germline J gene. The chain recombines TRBV19 with TRBJ1-3; a possible D gene is TRBD1 (5 bases). Trimming took off 2 bases at V and 0 bases at J, with 9 bases between the two ends. CDR1 and CDR2 from the germline V gene are FNHDT and SITEND (reference sequence). The CDR3 is 15 residues long. The CDR3 bases that were read are TGTGCCAGCAGTATCCCAGGGTATTCTGGAAATACGCTCTAT. Residues: CASSIPGYSGNTLY. Given in full, the CDR3 is CASSIPGYSGNTLYF.

Of note for this clone: Each gene name is a mouse one. The read comes to an end 1 residue before the CDR3 does, leaving the germline J gene to fill in the end. The genes are TRBV13-3 and TRBJ2-7; TRBD1 agrees at 7 bases. Germline values: CDR1 NNHDY, CDR2 SYVADS. With V trimmed by 5 bases and J by 0 bases, 5 bases remained unmatched. The CDR3 consists of 14 residues. The CDR3 DNA, read in part, is TGTGCCAGCAGGGACAGGAGGAGCTCCTATGAACAGTAC. It specifies CASRDRRSSYEQY. The CDR3 in full is CASRDRRSSYEQYF.

In its sample, this clone was seen once. Gene names and germline match the mouse. CDR3 loop: CASVNSEQDTQYF. Incomplete CDR3 DNA: TGTGCCAGCGTTAACAGTGAGCAAGACACCCAGTAC. The chain combines TRBV13-2 with TRBJ2-5; D remains ambiguous. The CDR3 end lies 1 residue beyond the end of the read and is filled in from the germline J gene. V gave up 6 bases and J gave up 3 bases, with 11 bases separating them. CDR1 and CDR2 from the germline V gene are NNHNN and SYGAGS (reference sequence). This CDR3 comprises 13 residues.

In regard to this clone: Mouse gene names and germline throughout. The read stops 1 residue short of the end of the CDR3; the missing end is completed from the germline J gene. The chain links TRBV3 to TRBJ2-5, with D possibly matching TRBD1 (7 bases). V lost 2 bases to trimming and J lost 6 bases, with 12 bases between them. The germline V gene encodes CDR1 SNHLY and CDR2 FYNGKV (reference sequence). This CDR3 contains 14 residues. The CDR3 reads CASSLYRGHDTQYF. The covered CDR3 bases are TGTGCCAGCAGCTTATATAGGGGGCATGACACCCAGTAC.

Note on this clone: The gene symbols are mouse symbols. Partial CDR3 DNA: TGTGCCTGGAGCCAGAGAGACACCCAGTAC. Protein: CAWSQRDTQY. The CDR3 reads in full as CAWSQRDTQYF. This chain links TRBV31 with TRBJ2-5; D is ambiguous. From the germline J gene comes the end of the CDR3, since the read stops 1 residue before it. With 3 bases removed from V and 5 bases from J, the gap between germline ends came to 6 bases. Germline CDR1 GKSSPN, CDR2 SITVG. The CDR3 is made up of 11 amino acids.

This clone was counted a single time. Gene labels here are mouse ones. The read terminates 1 residue ahead of where the CDR3 ends, so the germline J gene completes it. The chain couples TRBV2 to TRBJ2-4; 7 bases match TRBD2. Per the germline V gene, CDR1 is LGHNA and CDR2 is YSYQKL. The V gene end was trimmed by 3 bases and the J gene end by 0 bases; junction bases not matched to a gene: 9. This CDR3 spans 17 amino acids. CDR3 DNA, as far as it was read: TGTGCCAGCAGCCACTCCCCTCGACTGGGTAGTCAAAACACCTTGTAC. It is translated as CASSHSPRLGSQNTLY. The complete CDR3 reads CASSHSPRLGSQNTLYF. The complete variable domain, with remaining parts taken from reference TRBV2 and TRBJ2-4, reads DPKIIQKPKYLVAVTGSEKILICEQYLGHNAMYWYRQSAKKPLEFMFSYSYQKLMDNQTASSRFQPQSSKKNHLDLQITALKPDDSATYFCASSHSPRLGSQNTLYFGAGTRLSVL.

Comments on this clone: The gene names given are mouse names. The read finishes 1 residue shy of the CDR3 end, and the germline J gene is used to complete it. The chain links TRBV20 to TRBJ2-4, with a weak D call TRBD1 (5 bases). Germline V lookup: CDR1 GFQATS, CDR2 STVNSAI. The CDR3 sequence is 12 residues long. Trimming removed 0 bases from V and 4 bases from J, with 5 bases in between. The part of the CDR3 DNA that was read is TGTGGTGCTAGGGAGACAGAAAACACCTTGTAC. This codes for CGARETENTLY. The whole CDR3 protein is CGARETENTLYF.

Regarding this clone: Mouse names are used for the genes. With the read ending 1 residue before the CDR3 end, the germline J gene is used to fill in that end. The chain joins TRBV12-2 to TRBJ1-1; 7 positions agree with TRBD1. The V and J ends lost 4 bases and 7 bases, in that order; junction bases with no gene match: 5. The CDR3 totals 12 residues. In germline, CDR1 is SGHLS, CDR2 HYDKME. CDR3 bases read: TGTGCCAGCTCCCCGGACAGGTTAGAAGTCTTC. Its translation: CASSPDRLEVF. Given in full, the CDR3 is CASSPDRLEVFF. The complete variable domain, with remaining parts taken from reference TRBV12-2 and TRBJ1-1, reads NSGVVQSPRYIIKGKGERSILKCIPISGHLSVAWYQQTQGQELKFFIQHYDKMERDKGNLPSRFSVQQFDDYHSEMNMSALELEDSAVYFCASSPDRLEVFFGKGTRLTVV.

With regard to this clone: Gene names and germline match the mouse. The CDR3 is cut off 1 residue early in the read; its end comes from the germline J gene. The gene calls are TRBV2 and TRBJ1-2; the D gene is possibly TRBD1 (6 bases). CDR1 LGHNA and CDR2 YSYQKL come from the germline V gene. The CDR3 contains 14 residues. V was clipped by 4 bases and J by 2 bases, with 11 bases between them. CDR3 loop: CASSPRDKNSDYTF. The CDR3 bases that were read are TGTGCCAGCAGCCCGCGGGACAAGAACTCCGACTACACC.

This clone occurred once. Gene names are the mouse ones. The read halts 1 residue ahead of the CDR3 end, with the missing end drawn from the germline J gene. This rearrangement joins TRBV19 to TRBJ2-3; TRBD2 matches at 7 bases. The CDR3 spans 15 residues. J lost 0 bases, V lost 2 bases, and 3 bases had no gene match. Germline V lookup: CDR1 FNHDT, CDR2 SITEND (reference sequence). CDR3 residues: CASSIFWGSAETLYF. The covered CDR3 bases are TGTGCCAGCAGTATCTTCTGGGGGAGTGCAGAAACGCTGTAT.

Concerning this clone: Genes and germline come from the mouse. Sequencing ends 1 residue short of the CDR3 end; the germline J gene provides the rest. The chain is built from TRBV16 and TRBJ2-4; possibly TRBD1 for D (6 bases). The CDR3 consists of 14 residues. Germline V lookup: CDR1 SGHSA, CDR2 FRNQAP. Trimming pared 4 bases from V and 0 bases from J, leaving 8 bases between. The CDR3 bases that were read are TGTGCAAGCAGCTCGACAGGTAGTCAAAACACCTTGTAC. Translating gives CASSSTGSQNTLY. The whole CDR3 region reads CASSSTGSQNTLYF.